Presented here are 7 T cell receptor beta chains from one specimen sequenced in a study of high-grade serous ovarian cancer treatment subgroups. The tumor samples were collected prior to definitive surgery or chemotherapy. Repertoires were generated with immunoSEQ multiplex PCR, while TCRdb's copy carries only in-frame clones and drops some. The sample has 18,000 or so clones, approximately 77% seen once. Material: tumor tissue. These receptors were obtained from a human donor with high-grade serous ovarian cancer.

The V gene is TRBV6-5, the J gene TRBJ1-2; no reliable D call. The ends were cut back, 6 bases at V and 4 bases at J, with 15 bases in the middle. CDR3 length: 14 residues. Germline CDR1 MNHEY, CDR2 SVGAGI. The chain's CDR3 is CASRSATRVYGYTF. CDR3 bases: TGTGCCAGCAGGTCCGCGACGAGGGTCTATGGCTACACCTTC.

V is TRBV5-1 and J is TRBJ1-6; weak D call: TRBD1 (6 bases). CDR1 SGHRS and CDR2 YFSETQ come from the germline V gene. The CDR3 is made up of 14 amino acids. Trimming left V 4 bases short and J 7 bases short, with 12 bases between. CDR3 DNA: TGCGCCAGCAGCCTGGACAGAAGGAATTCACCCCTCCACTTT. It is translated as CASSLDRRNSPLHF.

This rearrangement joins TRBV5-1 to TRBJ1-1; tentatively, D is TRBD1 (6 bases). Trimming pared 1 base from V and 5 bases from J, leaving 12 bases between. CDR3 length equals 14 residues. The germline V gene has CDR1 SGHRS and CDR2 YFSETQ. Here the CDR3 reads CASSLLGQLTEAFF. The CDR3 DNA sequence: TGCGCCAGCAGCTTGTTGGGACAATTAACTGAAGCTTTCTTT.

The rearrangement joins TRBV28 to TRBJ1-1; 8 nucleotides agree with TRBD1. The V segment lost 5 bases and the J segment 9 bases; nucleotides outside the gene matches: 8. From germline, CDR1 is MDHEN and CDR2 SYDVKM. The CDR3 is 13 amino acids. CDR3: CASSAEDREQAFF. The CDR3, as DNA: TGTGCCAGCAGTGCCGAGGACAGGGAGCAAGCTTTCTTT.

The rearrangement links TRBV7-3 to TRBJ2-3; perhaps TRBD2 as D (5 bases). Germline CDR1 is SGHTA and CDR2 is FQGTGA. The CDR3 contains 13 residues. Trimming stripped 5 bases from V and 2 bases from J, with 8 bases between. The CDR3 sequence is CASSLAPTDTQYF. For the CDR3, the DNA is TGTGCCAGCAGCCTAGCCCCCACAGATACGCAGTATTTT.

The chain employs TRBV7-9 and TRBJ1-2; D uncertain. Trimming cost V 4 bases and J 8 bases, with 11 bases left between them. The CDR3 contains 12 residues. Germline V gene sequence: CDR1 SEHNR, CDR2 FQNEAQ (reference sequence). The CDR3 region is CASSSLNRGYTF. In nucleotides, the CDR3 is TGTGCCAGCAGCTCACTTAATAGGGGCTACACCTTC.

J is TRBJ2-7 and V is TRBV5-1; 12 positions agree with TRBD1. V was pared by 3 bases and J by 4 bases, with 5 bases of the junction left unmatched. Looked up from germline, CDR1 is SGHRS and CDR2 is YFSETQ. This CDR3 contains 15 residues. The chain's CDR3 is CASSWMGQGAYEQYF. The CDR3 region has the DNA TGCGCCAGCAGCTGGATGGGACAGGGGGCTTACGAGCAGTACTTC.